This T cell receptor beta chain was obtained from a study of T cells in localized non-small cell lung cancer. On this clone itself: What it binds is not known.

Whole-study results and caveats: Adjacent lung tissue had a median about 58 of the top 100 clones found in the tumor.

Sequencing used immunoSEQ multiplex PCR; TCRdb keeps in-frame clones, though not all of them. The table shows fewer than 25,000 clones, with less than 90% occurring only once. The CDR3 is 16 amino acids. Germline CDR1 reads SGHTA; CDR2 reads FQGNSA. V lost 1 base, J lost 7 bases, and 8 bases stayed unmatched. This chain links TRBV7-2 with TRBJ2-7, with TRBD2 identical over 12 bases. This sample comprised peripheral blood, obtained before any cancer treatment. The sequence derives from a woman aged 35 to 70 with stage I lung adenocarcinoma. The DNA for the CDR3 is TGTGCCAGCAGCTTAGTATCCCTAGCGGGGGGGCCAGAGCAGTACTTC. Translated, it gives CASSLVSLAGGPEQYF.